The clone carrying this T cell receptor (beta chain) was picked up one time. This table comes from immunoSEQ multiplex PCR, and its TCRdb copy is limited to in-frame clones, with some not included. The table has 45,000 to 50,000 clones, around 83% seen once. These data come from a study of blood T cell repertoires in COVID-19. There are 17 residues in the CDR3. Germline trimming cut 0 bases from V and 4 bases from J; bases unmatched to any gene: 12. Germline V gives CDR1 SGHTS, CDR2 YDEGEE. The TCR comes from a man in his 60s with active COVID-19. The chain employs TRBV5-8 and TRBJ2-5; 7 bases map to TRBD1. Sequenced input: peripheral blood. For the CDR3, the DNA is TGTGCCAGCAGCTTGGGGCAGACAGGGACGGGGACAGAGACCCAGTACTTC. It translates to CASSLGQTGTGTETQYF.